This entry lists 8 T cell receptor beta chains sequenced from one sample in a study of shared clonotypes between healthy human individuals. Assay used: immunoSEQ multiplex PCR; TCRdb lists only in-frame clones, some missing. The sample lists about 2.3 million clones; under 95% were seen once. Sequenced: naive CD4+ T cells from PBMCs. Subset: CD45RA+ positively selected. The receptors come from a man aged 18 to 35 in good health. Some clones in this sample may be carry-over from other donors' samples.

This chain joins TRBV6-1 and TRBJ2-7, with TRBD1 identical over 8 bases. CDR3 length equals 14 residues. Trimming took 7 bases from V and 3 from J; bases not matched to a gene: 8. CDR1 and CDR2 (germline): MNHNS, SASEGT. As DNA, the CDR3 is TGTGCCAGCATACTAACAGGACAGGGCTACGAGCAGTACTTC. Residues: CASILTGQGYEQYF.

With regard to this clone: Other DNA sequences from this sample encode an identical CDR3 as well. This chain connects TRBV7-2 to TRBJ1-1, with D perhaps matching TRBD1 (6 bases). The germline V and J ends were trimmed by 1 base and 3 bases, with 9 bases remaining between them. Per the germline V gene, CDR1 is SGHTA and CDR2 is FQGNSA. CDR3 size: 14 residues. The CDR3 coding sequence is TGTGCCAGCAGCTTAGTACAGGGTGACACTGAAGCTTTCTTT. As protein: CASSLVQGDTEAFF.

The chain has TRBV10-3 and TRBJ2-2; 7 bases map to TRBD2. There are 16 residues in the CDR3. V lost 7 bases and J lost 1; bases outside the gene matches: 9. The germline V gene has CDR1 ENHRY and CDR2 SYGVKD. CDR3: CAITEATSRNTGELFF. CDR3 DNA sequence: TGTGCCATCACCGAAGCGACTAGCAGGAACACCGGGGAGCTGTTTTTT.

The rearrangement joins TRBV29-1 to TRBJ1-1; D remains ambiguous. V lost 0 bases and J 0 bases, leaving 11 bases between the germline ends. Per germline, CDR1 SQVTM and CDR2 ANQGSEA. This CDR3 is 15 amino acids long. CDR3 in DNA: TGCAGCGTTGAAGAAGGTATCGGAATGAACACTGAAGCTTTCTTT. It is translated as CSVEEGIGMNTEAFF.

This clone showed up just once. The chain uses TRBV19 and TRBJ2-3; 14 positions match TRBD2. Germline loops: CDR1 LNHDA, CDR2 SQIVND (reference sequence). V shed 5 bases, J shed 4 bases, and the junction held 2 bases outside the gene matches. The CDR3 is 15 amino acids. The CDR3 region has the DNA TGTGCCAGTAGTCGACTAGCGGGAGGGCCAGATACGCAGTATTTT. Its protein is CASSRLAGGPDTQYF.

The chain carries TRBV28 and TRBJ2-3; unclear D gene. The CDR3 extends over 17 amino acids. Trimming took off 6 bases at V and 2 bases at J, with 21 bases between the two ends. Germline values: CDR1 MDHEN, CDR2 SYDVKM. The CDR3 coding sequence is TGTGCCAGCAGCCCAATCGGCCCCTTTCCCTTCACAGATACGCAGTATTTT. It translates to CASSPIGPFPFTDTQYF.

As for this clone: The sample has other DNA sequences that encode this CDR3 too. The chain uses TRBV5-8 and TRBJ2-3, with D perhaps given as TRBD1 or TRBD2 (5 bases each). Trimming cost V 1 base and J 4 bases, with 7 bases left between them. Germline CDR1 reads SGHTS; CDR2 reads YDEGEE. The CDR3 runs 13 residues. CDR3 loop: CASSLRGADTQYF. CDR3 nucleotide sequence: TGTGCCAGCAGCTTGCGAGGGGCAGATACGCAGTATTTT.

CDR3 sequence: CASSLYGEGNEKLFF. The CDR3 DNA follows: TGTGCCAGCAGCTTATATGGGGAAGGAAATGAAAAACTGTTTTTT. The chain is built from TRBV7-9 and TRBJ1-4; no definite D call. The V gene lost 2 bases and the J gene lost 5 bases, with 12 bases spanning the gap. The length of the CDR3 is 15 residues. Germline V gene lookup returns CDR1 SEHNR and CDR2 FQNEAQ (reference sequence).